The sequence of this TCR beta chain was determined in a study of blood T cell repertoires in COVID-19. Looking at the study overall: The study drew acute and convalescent COVID-19 samples from the United States, Italy and Spain.

The J segment lost 0 bases and the V segment lost 7 bases, leaving 5 bases of the junction unmatched. The germline V gene encodes CDR1 SQVTM and CDR2 ANQGSEA. This CDR3 region has 13 residues. Original methodology: Reference gene primer amplification gave estimated nucleated cell counts. Sequencing was performed with immunoSEQ multiplex PCR; in TCRdb, only in-frame clones are kept and a portion is missing. That table gives V, J and clone size, and the DNA gave D and trimming. There are about 170,000 clones in the sample; under 90% occur only once, and about 15% lies in the top ten. During active infection, Seattle patients enrolled and were then monitored through disease.

The chain carries TRBV29-1 and TRBJ1-2; the match to TRBD1 covers 7 bases. The sequenced material came from peripheral blood. The clonotype originates from a woman aged 70-85 years with COVID-19, enrolled during active disease. CDR3 amino acids: CSAGGTANYGYTF. The CDR3 nucleotides read TGCAGCGCCGGAGGGACAGCTAACTATGGCTACACCTTC.